This T cell receptor beta chain was captured by sequencing in a study of control samples from healthy donors and cancer patients. Here immunoSEQ multiplex PCR was the method, and the copy in TCRdb shows in-frame clones only, minus some. The sample lists approximately 150,000 clones; roughly 92% were seen once. CDR1 is KGHSH, CDR2 LQKENI, per germline. CDR3 length: 16 amino acids. J lost 6 bases, V lost 4 bases, and 14 bases had no gene match. Source material: blood. The receptor's source is a woman between 25 and 40 years old in good health. The chain has TRBV18 and TRBJ1-2; 7 bases match TRBD1. CDR3 DNA sequence: TGTGCCAGCTCACAACATGCCGGGCGGGACAGTGATGGCTACACCTTC. Protein sequence: CASSQHAGRDSDGYTF. The full variable domain, in which reference TRBV18 and TRBJ1-2 provide the parts outside the CDR3, is NAGVMQNPRHLVRRRGQEARLRCSPMKGHSHVYWYRQLPEEGLKFMVYLQKENIIDESGMPKERFSAEFPKEGPSILRIQQVVRGDSAAYFCASSQHAGRDSDGYTFGSGTRLTVV.